These 27 T cell receptor beta chains originate from one sample sequenced in a study of shared clonotypes between healthy human individuals. Using immunoSEQ multiplex PCR, the repertoire was profiled, and TCRdb retains in-frame clones only, with some absent. The repertoire consists of about 1.5 million clones, with 98% occurring once and the leading ten covering 0.4% to 0.55%. The sample comprised naive CD4+ T cells sorted from blood. Subset described: CD45RA+ positively selected. The receptors stem from a man aged 25-45 years in good health.

V usage is TRBV5-4 and J usage is TRBJ2-3; 10 bases fit TRBD2. The CDR3 is made up of 16 amino acids. The V gene end was trimmed by 3 bases and the J gene end by 2 bases; junction bases not matched to a gene: 6. CDR1 and CDR2 from the germline V gene are SGHNT and YYREEE (reference sequence). CDR3 region: CASSSPGLADTDTQYF. The CDR3 DNA is TGTGCCAGCAGCTCTCCTGGACTAGCGGACACAGATACGCAGTATTTT.

The chain has TRBV30 and TRBJ2-7; maybe TRBD1 (6 bases). CDR3 length: 13 amino acids. V was trimmed by 0 bases and J by 12 bases, leaving 18 bases between them. Germline CDR1 reads GTSNPN; CDR2 reads SVGIG (reference sequence). CDR3: CAWSVAQGRMAYF. CDR3 coding DNA: TGTGCCTGGAGTGTGGCACAGGGTCGGATGGCGTACTTC.

The chain employs TRBV28 and TRBJ1-5; the match to TRBD1 covers 8 bases. Trimming removed 6 bases from V and 4 bases from J; junction bases left unmatched: 14. Germline-derived CDR1 and CDR2 are MDHEN and SYDVKM. CDR3 length: 17 amino acids. CDR3 in DNA: TGTGCCAGCAGCCTCACACGAGGACAGGGTAGGAATCAGCCCCAGCATTTT. Its translation is CASSLTRGQGRNQPQHF.

The chain joins TRBV18 to TRBJ1-5; D ambiguous. The ends were cut back, 3 bases at V and 0 bases at J, with 15 bases in the middle. This CDR3 has 17 residues. Germline CDR1 and CDR2: KGHSH and LQKENI. Here the CDR3 DNA reads TGTGCCAGCTCACCGATACCGATACTATATAGCAATCAGCCCCAGCATTTT. This sequence encodes CASSPIPILYSNQPQHF.

A note on this clone: The sample carries other DNA sequences with the same CDR3. The chain has TRBV28 and TRBJ2-7; 7 nucleotides align to TRBD1. CDR3 size: 14 residues. Germline V gives CDR1 MDHEN, CDR2 SYDVKM. The ends lost 4 bases at V and 2 bases at J; junction bases unmatched: 5. The CDR3 loop reads CASSSPGQTYEQYF. The CDR3 DNA follows: TGTGCCAGCAGTTCACCGGGACAGACCTACGAGCAGTACTTC.

The J gene is TRBJ2-3, the V gene TRBV15; maybe TRBD2 (7 bases). Germline V lookup: CDR1 LNHNV, CDR2 YYDKDF (reference sequence). The length of the CDR3 is 19 residues. Trimming took 0 bases from V and 4 from J, leaving 23 bases between them. CDR3 DNA sequence: TGTGCCACCAGCAGAGATACCTCTTATAGGGGGAGCGGGGCAGATACGCAGTATTTT. It is translated as CATSRDTSYRGSGADTQYF.

The CDR3 sequence: CASRDRTGEYEQYF. The DNA for the CDR3 is TGTGCCAGCAGGGATAGGACAGGGGAGTACGAGCAGTACTTC. The V gene is TRBV2, the J gene TRBJ2-7, with 9 bases matching TRBD1. The V gene's germline CDR1 is SNHLY and CDR2 FYNNEI. There are 14 residues in the CDR3. Losses at the gene ends were 6 bases for V and 4 bases for J; bases not matched to a gene: 7.

The chain couples TRBV20-1 to TRBJ2-5; D perhaps matches TRBD1 (5 bases). Germline V gives CDR1 DFQATT, CDR2 SNEGSKA (reference sequence). V was shortened by 4 bases and J by 7 bases, with 10 bases between the two germline ends. This CDR3 comprises 11 residues. CDR3 sequence (DNA): TGCAGTGCTAAGGGGTCTGTGACCCAGTACTTC. Protein product: CSAKGSVTQYF.

The chain links TRBV29-1 to TRBJ1-1; the D gene is possibly TRBD1 (6 bases). The CDR3 consists of 13 residues. Germline loops: CDR1 SQVTM, CDR2 ANQGSEA. Trimming stripped 2 bases from V and 5 bases from J, with 12 bases between. CDR3 residues: CSVERGRGTEAFF. CDR3 nucleotide sequence: TGCAGCGTTGAAAGGGGGAGAGGGACTGAAGCTTTCTTT.

The chain is built from TRBV5-1 and TRBJ2-7, with 7 bases identical to TRBD1. Germline V lookup: CDR1 SGHRS, CDR2 YFSETQ. The CDR3 covers 13 residues. Losses at the gene ends were 5 bases for V and 1 base for J; bases not matched to a gene: 3. CDR3 DNA: TGCGCCAGCAGGACGGGACAGTCCTACGAGCAGTACTTC. Translation: CASRTGQSYEQYF.

Remarks on this clone: The sample contains more than one DNA sequence encoding this CDR3. This sequence joins TRBV2 and TRBJ2-5, with D unclear. The V gene's germline CDR1 is SNHLY and CDR2 FYNNEI. V lost 2 bases and J 7 bases, leaving 2 bases between the germline ends. This CDR3 comprises 10 residues. CDR3: CASSESTQYF. The CDR3 DNA reads as TGTGCCAGCAGTGAATCGACCCAGTACTTC.

On this clone itself: Other DNA sequences in this sample translate to the same CDR3. The chain couples TRBV15 to TRBJ2-3; tentatively, D is TRBD2 (5 bases). V was trimmed by 1 base and J by 1 base, leaving 9 bases between them. The CDR3 sequence is 15 residues long. The germline CDR1 and CDR2 sequences are LNHNV and YYDKDF (reference sequence). The DNA for the CDR3 is TGTGCCACCAGCAGAGGCGGACTGGGCACAGATACGCAGTATTTT. It yields the protein CATSRGGLGTDTQYF.

This clone was recorded only once. The chain carries TRBV29-1 and TRBJ1-1; 7 nucleotides match TRBD1. J lost 5 bases, V lost 4 bases, and 7 bases had no gene match. Germline CDR1 is SQVTM and CDR2 is ANQGSEA. The CDR3 covers 13 residues. The CDR3 nucleotides read TGCAGCGTTGCAGGGACAGTGGGGACTGAAGCTTTCTTT. Its translation: CSVAGTVGTEAFF.

V usage is TRBV5-1 and J usage is TRBJ2-7, with TRBD2 matching 8 bases. CDR1 and CDR2 from the germline V gene are SGHRS and YFSETQ. The V and J ends lost 4 bases and 5 bases, in that order; junction bases with no gene match: 8. The CDR3 sequence is 14 residues long. CDR3 bases: TGCGCCAGCAGCGTTAGCGGGAATAGCAACGAGCAGTACTTC. Translation: CASSVSGNSNEQYF.

V is TRBV23-1 and J is TRBJ2-7; D call uncertain. TRBV23-1 is classed as an ORF, of uncertain function. This CDR3 has 14 residues. V lost 4 bases to trimming and J lost 0 bases, with 10 bases between them. The CDR3 reads CASSLGHCSYEQYF. The CDR3 DNA follows: TGCGCCAGCAGTCTAGGGCACTGCTCCTACGAGCAGTACTTC.

CDR3 loop: CASSIQGIYEQFF. DNA of the CDR3: TGTGCCAGCAGCATACAGGGTATCTATGAGCAGTTCTTC. The rearrangement joins TRBV5-4 to TRBJ2-1; tentative D call: TRBD1 (6 bases). The CDR3 totals 13 residues. Germline CDR1 and CDR2: SGHNT and YYREEE (reference sequence). V was trimmed by 4 bases and J by 8 bases, leaving 13 bases between them.

The V call is TRBV6-6, the J call TRBJ1-2; weak D call: TRBD1 (6 bases). The CDR3 spans 15 residues. CDR1 MNHNY and CDR2 SVGAGI come from the germline V gene (reference sequence). V dropped 7 bases and J dropped 4 bases, with 19 bases sitting between them. The CDR3 spells CASKATITGTYGYTF. CDR3 nucleotide sequence: TGTGCCAGCAAGGCGACGATAACAGGGACCTATGGCTACACCTTC.

This clone was found once. This chain joins TRBV29-1 and TRBJ2-2; 11 nucleotides match TRBD1. Germline V gives CDR1 SQVTM, CDR2 ANQGSEA. The CDR3 loop spans 16 amino acids. The V segment lost 2 bases and the J segment 4 bases; nucleotides outside the gene matches: 6. The CDR3, as DNA: TGCAGCGTTGAAACCTCCGGGACAGGGGGCACCGGGGAGCTGTTTTTT. Translation: CSVETSGTGGTGELFF.

The chain joins TRBV2 to TRBJ2-1, with D unclear. This CDR3 is built from 15 residues. Germline V gene sequence: CDR1 SNHLY, CDR2 FYNNEI. With 6 bases removed from V and 0 bases from J, the gap between germline ends came to 12 bases. The CDR3 sequence is CASRTRTFSYNEQFF. The CDR3 DNA reads TGTGCCAGCAGGACCCGTACCTTCTCCTACAATGAGCAGTTCTTC.

The rearrangement uses TRBV7-8 and TRBJ1-3; D remains unclear. The CDR3 has 13 residues. Trimming pared 3 bases from V and 11 bases from J, leaving 14 bases between. Germline V gene data show CDR1 as SGHVS and CDR2 as FQNEAQ. Written as DNA, the CDR3 is TGTGCCAGCAGCTTGCGGGTCCCCGACCCCATATATTTT. This codes for CASSLRVPDPIYF.

The V and J genes are TRBV5-1 and TRBJ2-7; possible D gene TRBD1, 6 bases. The CDR3 runs to 13 residues. CDR1 is SGHRS and CDR2 is YFSETQ in the germline V gene. V shed 5 bases and J shed 7 bases, with 16 bases lying between them. CDR3 nucleotides: TGCGCCAGCAGTCCTAAGACAGGCGCAGAGCAGTACTTC. Its protein is CASSPKTGAEQYF.

The chain is built from TRBV5-5 and TRBJ1-2; no clear D. Per germline, CDR1 SGHKS and CDR2 YYEKEE (reference sequence). The CDR3 is made up of 12 amino acids. Trimming took off 1 base at V and 5 bases at J, with 6 bases between the two ends. This CDR3 is CASSLIGYGYTF. CDR3 coding DNA: TGTGCCAGCAGCTTGATCGGATATGGCTACACCTTC.

The V call is TRBV19, the J call TRBJ2-3; 10 bases agree with TRBD2. The CDR3 totals 17 residues. Germline V CDR1 and CDR2: LNHDA, SQIVND (reference sequence). Germline trimming cut 3 bases from V and 2 bases from J; bases unmatched to any gene: 8. The chain's CDR3 is CASSIRLAGVVTDTQYF. CDR3 DNA sequence: TGTGCCAGTAGTATTCGGCTAGCGGGAGTAGTCACAGATACGCAGTATTTT.

This chain uses TRBV18 with TRBJ2-5, with 11 bases fitting TRBD2. Germline CDR1 is KGHSH and CDR2 is LQKENI. J lost 1 base, V lost 0 bases, and 4 bases had no gene match. The CDR3 loop spans 17 amino acids. As DNA, the CDR3 is TGTGCCAGCTCACCACCCCGACTAGCGGGATTCCAAGAGACCCAGTACTTC. Residues: CASSPPRLAGFQETQYF.

The chain recombines TRBV9 with TRBJ2-7, with D possibly matching TRBD1 (5 bases). CDR1 and CDR2 from the germline V gene are SGDLS and YYNGEE. The CDR3 has 15 amino acids. Trimming pared 0 bases from V and 1 base from J, leaving 11 bases between. CDR3 residues: CASSVGGGTSYEQYF. The CDR3 bases are TGTGCCAGCAGCGTAGGGGGCGGCACTTCCTACGAGCAGTACTTC.

J is TRBJ2-7 and V is TRBV28; 8 bases map to TRBD1. CDR1 is MDHEN and CDR2 is SYDVKM in the germline V gene. This CDR3 region has 14 residues. The V and J ends lost 4 bases and 5 bases, in that order; junction bases with no gene match: 7. CDR3 bases: TGTGCCAGCAGTTCGACAGGGGTAGGTGACGAGCAGTACTTC. This encodes CASSSTGVGDEQYF.

The rearrangement uses TRBV11-2 and TRBJ2-7; either TRBD1 or TRBD2 may fit D (5 bases each). V was trimmed by 4 bases and J by 5 bases, leaving 15 bases between them. CDR1 and CDR2 (germline): SGHAT, FQNNGV. The CDR3 is 14 residues long. This CDR3 reads CASSSLSGRNEQYF. CDR3 DNA: TGTGCCAGCAGCTCCCTGTCGGGACGCAACGAGCAGTACTTC.